This TCR beta chain was observed in a study of cytomegalovirus exposure and HLA in healthy donors. General observations from the study: Researchers catalogued approximately 170 TCR beta chains as cytomegalovirus-associated. Productive rates of about 90% or about 30% were seen for most TCR beta V segments in an earlier analysis.

Healthy bone marrow donors made up the donors. Nominally healthy donors were sampled, though unrecorded immune exposures were likely. About this clone: Its antigen remains unknown.

PCR involved 60 Vbeta and 13 Jbeta primers. Profiling relied on immunoSEQ multiplex PCR, and the TCRdb table lists in-frame clones only, not all of them. The sample includes more than 85,000 clones, 76% of them seen just once. This sequence originates from a woman aged 50 to 60 in good health and CMV-seropositive. The specimen was PBMCs.

The CDR3 loop is CASSPGQGSEAFF. The CDR3 DNA sequence: TGTGCCAGCTCACCGGGACAGGGCTCCGAAGCTTTCTTT. The chain recombines TRBV18 with TRBJ1-1; 9 bases line up with TRBD1. CDR1 KGHSH and CDR2 LQKENI come from the germline V gene. V trimming: 3 bases; J trimming: 8 bases; junction bases outside the gene matches: 4. The CDR3 loop spans 13 amino acids.